The entry below gives a single T cell receptor (beta chain) sequence along with its context. What it recognizes is unknown. The data originate from a study of blood T cells in healthy people across ages. Combining a sample-barcoded 5' primer with a J-beta primer mix, a second PCR ran for 7 to 11 cycles. TCRdb used MiXCR to reprocess the 5' RACE reads, holding one entry per CDR3 protein. Of fewer than 900,000 distinct CDR3 sequences detected, approximately 39% appear once; the ten largest clones hold 20% to 25%. Collection of roughly 9.8 milliliters of peripheral blood was performed for each donor. Whole-study findings and limits: With donor CMV status unknown, expanded clonotype changes were possibly confounded.

Sample: blood. This TCR derives from a woman aged 55-69 years in good health.

As DNA, the CDR3 is TGTGCCACTTCGCCGGAGGGGGCGGACAATGAGCAGTTCTTC. Amino acid sequence: CATSPEGADNEQFF. The V gene is TRBV6-1, the J gene TRBJ2-1, with D maybe TRBD1 (7 bases). With 10 bases removed from V and 5 bases from J, the gap between germline ends came to 18 bases. CDR1 and CDR2 from the germline V gene are MNHNS and SASEGT. The CDR3 totals 14 residues.